This TCR beta chain came from a study of blood T cell repertoires in COVID-19. Overall study context: Italy, Spain and the United States were the sources of the convalescent and acute COVID-19 samples. Sample material is recorded as cDNA or gDNA derived from T cells, B-cell-depleted T cells, or PBMCs.

Authors' processing steps: The authors estimated nucleated cell counts from reference gene primer amplification. Method: immunoSEQ multiplex PCR; TCRdb's copy keeps in-frame clones and lacks some. V and J calls and clone size are as listed in that table; D and trimming were resolved from the DNA. The table has about 270,000 clones, about 85% seen once; the top ten hold 10% to 15%. CDR3 length: 13 amino acids. Germline CDR1 is LNHDA and CDR2 is SQIVND (reference sequence). V dropped 6 bases and J dropped 7; count of bases not matched to a gene: 3. This sequence originates from a human donor in a cohort sampled during active COVID-19. The chain employs TRBV19 and TRBJ2-1; TRBD2 matches at 10 bases. Sequences were obtained from peripheral blood. CDR3 in amino acids: CASSGTSANEQFF. As DNA, the CDR3 is TGTGCCAGTAGCGGGACTAGCGCAAATGAGCAGTTCTTC.